This T cell receptor beta chain originates from a study of blood T cells in healthy people across ages (dated by TCRdb to 2014 to 2015). As for the study more broadly: In model experiments, template switching captured roughly one uniquely barcoded TCR beta cDNA molecule for every two T cells. The study measured age-related changes in TCR beta repertoire diversity using deep sequencing normalized with unique cDNA molecular identifiers. The donors were split into four age groups: young (average around 16 years), middle-aged (roughly 39), aged (around 67) and long-lived (about 82). To avoid experimental bias, donors of different ages were distributed randomly across sequencing lanes. For two donors (one aged 18 to 30 and one aged 80 or older), the study analyzed two additional independent replicas of 1 million unique cDNA reads from the same blood draw. The paper as a whole reports these results and caveats: There was a strong correlation between observed TCR beta diversity and the percentage of naive T cells measured by flow cytometry. Estimates of total diversity based on one million sequenced T cells were regarded as lower bounds and as underestimates. Observed TCR beta diversity per million T cells fell roughly linearly with age, and a significant reduction was already apparent by age roughly 40. Because profiling used bulk unsorted PBMCs, naive and antigen-experienced compartments could not be compared conclusively. The long-lived group showed more naive CD4+ T cells, fewer expanded clones and increased TCR diversity than the aged group, suggesting age selection. Because donor CMV infection status was unknown, age-related changes in expanded clonotypes were potentially confounded.

This clonotype was seen a few times. The antigen it recognizes is unknown. The record has no base qualities; no much larger clone is one base away. The donors were 40 or so Caucasian individuals from Russia, aged roughly 6 to 95 years, who were systemically healthy. About 9.6 milliliters of peripheral blood were collected from each donor into EDTA-treated Vacutainer tubes. Ficoll-Paque density-gradient centrifugation was used to isolate PBMCs, with at least 6 million per sample. Trizol reagent was used to extract total RNA from the PBMCs, yielding at least 5.5 micrograms per sample. For every donor, flow cytometry on a PBMC aliquot measured the percentage of naive CD45RAhigh/CD27high T cells. The germline V gene supplies CDR1 SGHRS and CDR2 YFSETQ. Taken from cysteine to phenylalanine, the CDR3 has 15 residues. This entry keeps only the CDR3 DNA: 45 bases, framed from base 1. V has 5 bases trimmed and J has 9 bases trimmed; junction bases matching no gene number 13.

Library method: 5' RACE. The run used an Illumina HiSeq 2500. A second roughly 7 to 11 cycle PCR used a sample-barcoded 5' primer and a J-beta primer mix. Each TCR beta cDNA molecule received a unique molecular identifier from a template-switch 5' adaptor carrying 12 random nucleotides. Each sample yielded at least 2.5 million CDR3-containing paired-end reads. First-strand cDNA was synthesized from all RNA with the Mint cDNA synthesis kit, primed by a TRBC-specific oligonucleotide. After uracil-DNA glycosylase treatment, a first 18-cycle PCR used universal primers M1SS and BC2_uni_R on all cDNA. In the source study's methods: For normalization, 1 million high-quality reads, each with a distinct molecular identifier, were randomly selected from each sample. Instead of being binned into consensus sequences, reads with shared molecular identifiers were discarded. MiTCR, run with a Q25 quality threshold and the strictest error-elimination algorithm, handled CDR3 identification, clonotype clustering and error correction. Lower-bound total TCR beta diversity was estimated with a nonparametric unseen species model using Euler transformation. Using fastp at Q25 and MiXCR, TCRdb reprocessed the public reads and kept productive beta chains. Merged by CDR3 protein, the rows form single entries marked with the most common genes and DNA. Clone size and V and J calls follow TCRdb, not the original study. This sample has approximately 600,000 distinct CDR3 sequences in its table, and roughly 58% of those were observed once. The ten largest make up 35% to 40% of the sample.

This TCR was recovered from a man in his fifties or sixties in good health. The rearranged chain carries TRBV5-1 and TRBJ2-1, with 8 middle bases fitting TRBD1. The sample consisted of blood. The CDR3 is CASRVDAGTGVEQFF. The nucleotides read TGCGCCAGCAGGGTCGATGCTGGGACAGGCGTTGAGCAGTTCTTC.